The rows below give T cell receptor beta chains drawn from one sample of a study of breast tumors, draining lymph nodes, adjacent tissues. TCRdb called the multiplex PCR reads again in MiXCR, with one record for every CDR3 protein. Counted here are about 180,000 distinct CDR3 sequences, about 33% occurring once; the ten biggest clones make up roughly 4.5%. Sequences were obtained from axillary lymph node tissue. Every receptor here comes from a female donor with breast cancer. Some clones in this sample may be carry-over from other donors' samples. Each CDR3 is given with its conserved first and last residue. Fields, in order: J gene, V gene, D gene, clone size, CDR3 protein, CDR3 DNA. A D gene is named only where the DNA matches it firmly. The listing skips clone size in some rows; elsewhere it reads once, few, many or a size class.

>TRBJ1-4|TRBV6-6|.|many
CASSYRTRYEKLFF
TGTGCCAGCAGTTACCGGACACGATATGAAAAACTGTTTTTT
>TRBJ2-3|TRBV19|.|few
CASSIGGQYTDTQYF
TGTGCCAGTAGTATTGGGGGGCAGTACACAGATACGCAGTATTTT
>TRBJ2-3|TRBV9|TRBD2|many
CASSPGGTTDTQYF
TGTGCCAGCAGCCCGGGAGGTACCACAGATACGCAGTATTTT
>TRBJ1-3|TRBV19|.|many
CASAGTRRNTIYF
TGTGCCAGTGCCGGGACACGGAGAAACACCATATATTTT
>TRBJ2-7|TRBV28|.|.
CASSLLLSSYEQYF
TGTGCCAGCAGTTTATTACTGAGCTCCTACGAGCAGTACTTC
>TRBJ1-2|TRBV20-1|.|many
CSARDAVDASDGYTF
TGCAGTGCTAGAGATGCCGTCGACGCTAGCGATGGCTACACCTTC
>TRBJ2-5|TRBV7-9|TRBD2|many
CASSFGSSGSQETQYF
TGTGCCAGCAGCTTTGGTAGTAGCGGGAGCCAAGAGACCCAGTACTTC
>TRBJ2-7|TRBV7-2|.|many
CASSLGQFYEQYF
TGTGCCAGCAGCTTAGGCCAGTTCTACGAGCAGTACTTC
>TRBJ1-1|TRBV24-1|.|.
CATSGPGLEAFF
TGTGCCACCAGTGGTCCGGGACTTGAAGCTTTCTTT
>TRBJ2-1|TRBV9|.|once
CASTRRSGSSYNEQFF
TGTGCCAGCACGCGTCGGTCCGGGAGCAGCTACAATGAGCAGTTCTTC
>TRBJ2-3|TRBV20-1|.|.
CSAGSPTTYGGVTDTQYF
TGCAGTGCTGGTAGTCCGACAACCTACGGGGGAGTCACAGATACGCAGTATTTT
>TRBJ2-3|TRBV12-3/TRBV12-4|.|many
CASSYPSGQLITDTQYF
TGTGCCAGCAGTTATCCCTCGGGACAACTTATCACAGATACGCAGTATTTT
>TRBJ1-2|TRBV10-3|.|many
CAITASGERGYTF
TGTGCCATCACGGCTTCAGGAGAGCGTGGCTACACCTTC
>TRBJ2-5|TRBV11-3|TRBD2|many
CASSFLGGAETQYF
TGTGCCAGCAGCTTTCTCGGGGGGGCTGAGACCCAGTACTTC
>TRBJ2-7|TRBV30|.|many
CAWNPVAGKQKTSYEQYF
TGTGCCTGGAACCCCGTGGCAGGGAAACAGAAAACGTCCTACGAGCAGTACTTC
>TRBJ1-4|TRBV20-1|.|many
CSASGEHEKLFF
TGCAGTGCTAGTGGGGAGCATGAAAAACTGTTTTTT
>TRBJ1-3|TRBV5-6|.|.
CASSFRPGYSGNTIYF
TGTGCCAGCAGCTTCCGACCGGGATACTCTGGAAACACCATATATTTT
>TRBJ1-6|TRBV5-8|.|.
CASSLWTAYSPLHF
TGTGCCAGCAGCTTATGGACAGCCTATTCACCCCTCCACTTT
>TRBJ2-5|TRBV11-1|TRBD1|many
CASSSMTGSETQYF
TGTGCCAGCAGCTCTATGACAGGGTCGGAGACCCAGTACTTC
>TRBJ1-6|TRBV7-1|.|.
CASSSLPVPNSPLHF
TGTGCCAGCAGCTCACTACCCGTCCCAAATTCACCCCTCCACTTT
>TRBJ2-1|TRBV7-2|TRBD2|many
CASSHRTSGVGF
TGTGCCAGCAGCCACCGGACTAGCGGGGTAGGCTTC
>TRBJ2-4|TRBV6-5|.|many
CASSPPGGTLAKNIQYF
TGTGCCAGCAGTCCCCCCGGTGGGACCTTAGCCAAAAACATTCAGTACTTC
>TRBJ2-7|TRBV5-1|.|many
CASSLAEGTLNYEQYF
TGCGCCAGCAGCTTGGCCGAGGGGACTCTTAACTACGAGCAGTACTTC
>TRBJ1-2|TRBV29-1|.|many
CSAPGGGGGGYTF
TGCAGCGCCCCGGGTGGGGGAGGTGGAGGCTACACCTTC
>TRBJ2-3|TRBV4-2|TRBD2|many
CASSQGSAGDTQYF
TGTGCCAGCAGCCAAGGGTCAGCGGGGGATACGCAGTATTTT
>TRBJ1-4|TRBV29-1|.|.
CSVASGTNEKLFF
TGCAGCGTGGCTAGCGGAACTAATGAAAAACTGTTTTTT
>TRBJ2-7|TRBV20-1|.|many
CSARDLEGASYEQYF
TGCAGTGCTAGAGACCTGGAGGGGGCCTCCTACGAGCAGTACTTC
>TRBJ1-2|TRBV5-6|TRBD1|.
CASSFGTGYIDGYTF
TGTGCCAGCAGCTTCGGGACAGGGTATATAGATGGCTACACCTTC
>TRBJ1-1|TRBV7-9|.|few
CASSLEAGDTEAFF
TGTGCCAGCAGCTTAGAAGCAGGGGACACTGAAGCTTTCTTT
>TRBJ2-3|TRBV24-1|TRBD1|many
CATGDSSTDTQYF
TGTGCCACCGGGGACAGTAGCACAGATACGCAGTATTTT
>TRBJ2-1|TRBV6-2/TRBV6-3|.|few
CASSDSFAGSSYNEQFF
TGTGCCAGCAGTGACTCCTTTGCGGGGAGCTCCTACAATGAGCAGTTCTTC
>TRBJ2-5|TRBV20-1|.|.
CSARRLEPYQETQYF
TGCAGTGCGAGACGTCTCGAACCCTACCAAGAGACCCAGTACTTC
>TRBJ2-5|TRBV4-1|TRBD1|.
CASSQGDRGTDTKYF
TGCGCCAGCAGCCAAGGGGACAGGGGCACAGATACGAAGTACTTC
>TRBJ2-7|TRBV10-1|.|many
CASSESYRRTIYEQYF
TGCGCCAGCAGTGAGTCGTACAGACGTACCATCTACGAGCAGTACTTC
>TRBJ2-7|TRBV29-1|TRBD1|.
CSVTGQGADEQYF
TGCAGCGTTACGGGACAGGGGGCTGACGAGCAGTACTTC
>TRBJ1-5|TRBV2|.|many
CASQDLGNQPQHF
TGTGCCAGTCAGGATTTGGGTAATCAGCCCCAGCATTTT
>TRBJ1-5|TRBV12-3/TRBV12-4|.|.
CASSLDYSNRPQHF
TGTGCCAGCAGTTTGGATTATAGCAATCGGCCCCAGCATTTT
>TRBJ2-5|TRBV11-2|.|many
CASSAAEEETQYF
TGTGCCAGCAGCGCGGCCGAGGAAGAGACCCAGTACTTC
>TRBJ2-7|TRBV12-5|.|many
CASGSGGSEQYF
TGTGCTAGTGGTTCGGGGGGCTCCGAGCAGTACTTC
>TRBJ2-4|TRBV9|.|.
CASSVVGVAKNIQYF
TGTGCCAGCAGCGTAGTTGGGGTAGCCAAAAACATTCAGTACTTC
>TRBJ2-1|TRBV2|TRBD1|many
CASSGDRATISYNEQFF
TGTGCCAGCAGTGGGGACAGGGCAACCATCTCCTACAATGAGCAGTTCTTC
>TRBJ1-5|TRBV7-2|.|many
CASSPPDQPQHF
TGTGCCAGCAGCCCCCCGGATCAGCCCCAGCATTTT
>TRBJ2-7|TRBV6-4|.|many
CASSVGLGGDYEQYF
TGTGCCAGCAGTGTAGGGTTGGGGGGTGACTACGAGCAGTACTTC
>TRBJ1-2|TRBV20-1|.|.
CSGLAGGVDYGYTF
TGCAGTGGGCTAGCGGGAGGGGTTGACTATGGCTACACCTTC
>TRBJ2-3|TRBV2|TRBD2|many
CASSFPTSGGLDTQYF
TGTGCCAGCAGTTTCCCCACTAGCGGGGGCTTGGATACGCAGTATTTT
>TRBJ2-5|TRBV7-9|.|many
CASSGGQGVQETQYF
TGTGCCAGCAGCGGGGGGCAGGGGGTCCAAGAGACCCAGTACTTC
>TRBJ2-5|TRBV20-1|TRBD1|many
CSAGGEQETQYF
TGCAGCGCAGGGGGAGAACAAGAGACCCAGTACTTC
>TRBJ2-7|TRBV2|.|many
CASSAVYEQYF
TGTGCCAGCAGTGCCGTTTACGAGCAGTACTTC